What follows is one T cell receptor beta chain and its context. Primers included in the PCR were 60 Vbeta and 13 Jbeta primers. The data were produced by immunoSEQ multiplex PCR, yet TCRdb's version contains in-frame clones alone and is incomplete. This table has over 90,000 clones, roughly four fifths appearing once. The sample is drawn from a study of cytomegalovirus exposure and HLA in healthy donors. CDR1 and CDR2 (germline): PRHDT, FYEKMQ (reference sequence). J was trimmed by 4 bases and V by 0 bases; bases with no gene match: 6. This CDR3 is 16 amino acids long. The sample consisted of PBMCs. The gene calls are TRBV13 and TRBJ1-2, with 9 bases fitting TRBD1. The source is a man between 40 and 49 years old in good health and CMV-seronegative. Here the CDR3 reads CASSLGQGAPVYGYTF. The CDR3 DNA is TGTGCCAGCAGCTTAGGACAGGGGGCTCCCGTCTATGGCTACACCTTC.